This entry is about one TCR beta chain. Antigen specificity is unknown. The data stem from a study of cytomegalovirus exposure and HLA in healthy donors. The study, taken as a whole, reports: A prior analysis recorded that most TCR beta V segments were productive about 90% or about 30% of the time. A missense DCLRE1C variant was associated with V- and J-gene trimming of TCR beta chains in a later analysis, and an independent cohort replicated the association.

13 Jbeta primers and 60 Vbeta primers were used for the PCR. In the study's own analysis: Roughly 11 million shared chains were among the about 80 million unique TCR beta chains that a later analysis counted. The protocol was immunoSEQ multiplex PCR, while the TCRdb copy is restricted to in-frame clones and leaves out a portion. The DNA gave D and trimming, while V, J and clone size come from that table. The table has roughly 200,000 clones, less than 85% seen once. Trimming at V came to 3 bases and at J to 2 bases, leaving 6 bases not matched to a gene. This CDR3 spans 16 amino acids. Germline V gene sequence: CDR1 SGDLS, CDR2 YYNGEE.

This receptor was obtained from a girl under 18 in good health and CMV-seropositive. The sample was PBMCs. This chain uses TRBV9 with TRBJ2-5, with 11 positions matching TRBD2. CDR3 sequence: CASSAEGLAGQETQYF. In DNA, the CDR3 is TGTGCCAGCAGCGCCGAAGGACTAGCGGGTCAAGAGACCCAGTACTTC.